Below are 28 T cell receptor beta chains sequenced from a single sample in a study of cytomegalovirus exposure and HLA in healthy donors. Here immunoSEQ multiplex PCR was the method, and the copy in TCRdb shows in-frame clones only, minus some. Among approximately 140,000 clones listed, around 88% were seen once. Sequenced material: PBMCs. The source is a woman aged 18-29 years in good health and CMV-seropositive.

This rearrangement joins TRBV28 to TRBJ2-7; 8 bases agree with TRBD1. This CDR3 is built from 15 residues. After removal of 3 bases from V and 0 bases from J, the junction contained 4 bases not matched to a gene. Germline CDR1 is MDHEN and CDR2 is SYDVKM. The CDR3 DNA is TGTGCCAGCAGTTTTCGGGACAGGCCCTCCTACGAGCAGTACTTC. Translating it yields CASSFRDRPSYEQYF.

The chain couples TRBV5-1 to TRBJ1-3, with TRBD1 matching 8 bases. V was pared by 4 bases and J by 0 bases, with 6 bases of the junction left unmatched. This CDR3 has 16 amino acids. Germline-derived CDR1 and CDR2 are SGHRS and YFSETQ. CDR3 DNA sequence: TGCGCCAGCAGCACCGGACAGGGCTTCTCTGGAAACACCATATATTTT. It codes for CASSTGQGFSGNTIYF.

The chain is built from TRBV4-2 and TRBJ1-4, with TRBD1 matching 10 bases. The CDR3 runs to 16 residues. V lost 2 bases and J lost 7; bases outside the gene matches: 7. From germline, CDR1 is LGHNA and CDR2 YNFKEQ. Here the CDR3 reads CASSQFVTGGSEKLFF. CDR3 sequence (DNA): TGTGCCAGCAGCCAATTTGTGACAGGGGGCTCTGAAAAACTGTTTTTT.

V is TRBV7-9 and J is TRBJ1-1, with D possibly being TRBD1 (6 bases). Looked up from germline, CDR1 is SEHNR and CDR2 is FQNEAQ (reference sequence). V was shortened by 5 bases and J by 4 bases, with 23 bases between the two germline ends. CDR3 length equals 17 residues. CDR3 amino acids: CASSNLLTGEGSTEAFF. For the CDR3, the DNA is TGTGCCAGCAGCAATCTTCTGACAGGCGAGGGGTCCACTGAAGCTTTCTTT.

The gene calls are TRBV10-3 and TRBJ2-2; tentatively, D is TRBD2 (6 bases). The CDR3 runs to 17 residues. Trimming stripped 3 bases from V and 2 bases from J, with 16 bases between. Germline CDR1 and CDR2: ENHRY and SYGVKD. The CDR3 here is CAISDPSGLTNTGELFF. CDR3 bases: TGTGCCATCAGTGACCCCTCGGGACTCACAAACACCGGGGAGCTGTTTTTT.

This clone was seen a handful of times. The V gene is TRBV30, the J gene TRBJ1-4, with 8 bases that match TRBD1. CDR1 GTSNPN and CDR2 SVGIG come from the germline V gene (reference sequence). The CDR3 has 14 residues. The ends lost 1 base at V and 8 bases at J; junction bases unmatched: 6. CDR3: CAWSADRDREKLFF. The CDR3 DNA reads TGTGCCTGGAGTGCGGACAGGGACAGGGAAAAACTGTTTTTT.

The chain combines TRBV29-1 with TRBJ2-4, with a weak D call TRBD1 (5 bases). The V end lost 6 bases, the J end lost 7 bases, and 13 bases lay between the germline ends. CDR1 and CDR2 (germline): SQVTM, ANQGSEA. The CDR3 extends over 12 amino acids. In nucleotides, the CDR3 is TGCAGCGTCGACAGTGTTGGGAACATTCAGTACTTC. It encodes CSVDSVGNIQYF. Combining the CDR3 with reference TRBV29-1 and TRBJ2-4 gives the whole variable domain SAVISQKPSRDICQRGTSLTIQCQVDSQVTMMFWYRQQPGQSLTLIATANQGSEATYESGFVIDKFPISRPNLTFSTLTVSNMSPEDSSIYLCSVDSVGNIQYFGAGTRLSVL.

The gene calls are TRBV11-2 and TRBJ1-6; 8 bases agree with TRBD1. This CDR3 has 14 amino acids. CDR1 is SGHAT, CDR2 FQNNGV, per germline. V lost 1 base and J lost 9; bases outside the gene matches: 2. The CDR3: CASSLAGGGSPLHF. As DNA, the CDR3 is TGTGCCAGCAGCTTAGCAGGGGGCGGTTCACCCCTCCACTTT.

The chain couples TRBV2 to TRBJ1-4, with 8 bases that match TRBD1. The length of the CDR3 is 15 residues. Per germline, CDR1 SNHLY and CDR2 FYNNEI. The J segment lost 3 bases and the V segment lost 5 bases, leaving 5 bases of the junction unmatched. For the CDR3, the DNA is TGTGCCAGCAGTCTAGACAGGGGAGCTAATGAAAAACTGTTTTTT. Its protein product is CASSLDRGANEKLFF.

The chain links TRBV6-4 to TRBJ2-7, with 7 positions matching TRBD1. This CDR3 comprises 17 residues. V gave up 8 bases and J gave up 0 bases; unmatched junction bases: 16. CDR1 MRHNA and CDR2 SNTAGT come from the germline V gene. The CDR3 reads CASRGPGGMPSSYEQYF. CDR3 nucleotides: TGTGCCAGCCGCGGGCCAGGGGGTATGCCAAGCTCCTACGAGCAGTACTTC.

The chain joins TRBV2 to TRBJ2-2, with 8 positions matching TRBD1. The CDR3 totals 14 residues. With V trimmed by 4 bases and J by 7 bases, 5 bases remained unmatched. The germline V gene encodes CDR1 SNHLY and CDR2 FYNNEI. CDR3 sequence: CASSGTGGIGELFF. The DNA for the CDR3 is TGTGCCAGCAGTGGTACAGGGGGTATCGGGGAGCTGTTTTTT. The full variable domain, in which reference TRBV2 and TRBJ2-2 provide the parts outside the CDR3, is EPEVTQTPSHQVTQMGQEVILRCVPISNHLYFYWYRQILGQKVEFLVSFYNNEISEKSEIFDDQFSVERPDGSNFTLKIRSTKLEDSAMYFCASSGTGGIGELFFGEGSRLTVL.

The rearrangement uses TRBV7-2 and TRBJ2-7; 8 nucleotides match TRBD1. This CDR3 region has 15 residues. Germline-derived CDR1 and CDR2 are SGHTA and FQGNSA. J gave up 3 bases and V 4 bases, and 8 bases lay outside the gene matches. The CDR3 region is CASSSSFGQGYEQYF. Here the CDR3 DNA reads TGTGCCAGCAGCTCGTCGTTCGGACAGGGCTACGAGCAGTACTTC.

This chain connects TRBV30 to TRBJ2-1; 7 bases are shared with TRBD2. The CDR3 consists of 14 residues. Unmatched junction bases numbered 8, after V lost 5 bases and J lost 4 bases. The germline gives CDR1 GTSNPN, CDR2 SVGIG (reference sequence). CDR3 nucleotide sequence: TGTGCCTGGGCCCCTCGCGGGGGTTACAATGAGCAGTTCTTC. It is translated as CAWAPRGGYNEQFF.

The sample holds one count of this clone. The chain combines TRBV6-4 with TRBJ1-1, with D possibly being TRBD1 (5 bases). CDR3 size: 14 residues. Germline CDR1 MRHNA, CDR2 SNTAGT. V lost 8 bases and J 4 bases, leaving 17 bases between the germline ends. Written as DNA, the CDR3 is TGTGCCAGCGCGGCACGGGGGGGTAGCACTGAAGCTTTCTTT. This codes for CASAARGGSTEAFF.

This clone was recorded at least ten times. The chain links TRBV9 to TRBJ2-3; 12 nucleotides line up with TRBD2. V was clipped by 3 bases and J by 0 bases; unmatched bases: 5. From germline, CDR1 is SGDLS and CDR2 YYNGEE. This CDR3 comprises 17 residues. In DNA, the CDR3 is TGTGCCAGCAGCGGTACTAGCGGGAGGACTAGCACAGATACGCAGTATTTT. Residues: CASSGTSGRTSTDTQYF.

The rearrangement uses TRBV5-4 and TRBJ2-2, with TRBD2 as a possible D gene (6 bases). CDR1 SGHNT and CDR2 YYREEE come from the germline V gene (reference sequence). The V end lost 2 bases, the J end lost 7 bases, and 21 bases lay between the germline ends. CDR3 size: 17 residues. CDR3 amino acids: CASSFQRGTFGGGELFF. CDR3 DNA: TGTGCCAGCAGCTTTCAACGGGGGACCTTCGGGGGCGGGGAGCTGTTTTTT.

The chain couples TRBV5-4 to TRBJ2-7; TRBD2 matches 8 bases. The CDR3 extends over 14 amino acids. Germline CDR1 reads SGHNT; CDR2 reads YYREEE (reference sequence). V lost 3 bases and J lost 3; bases outside the gene matches: 5. The CDR3 DNA reads TGTGCCAGCAGCTACGGGACTAGTATCTACGAGCAGTACTTC. This gives the protein CASSYGTSIYEQYF. Together with reference TRBV5-4 and TRBJ2-7, the CDR3 gives the full variable domain: ETGVTQSPTHLIKTRGQQVTLRCSSQSGHNTVSWYQQALGQGPQFIFQYYREEENGRGNFPPRFSGLQFPNYSSELNVNALELDDSALYLCASSYGTSIYEQYFGPGTRLTVT.

The chain has TRBV5-1 and TRBJ1-3; no reliable D call. Trimming stripped 0 bases from V and 0 bases from J, with 10 bases between. The CDR3 spans 16 residues. Germline values: CDR1 SGHRS, CDR2 YFSETQ. CDR3 protein: CASSLVVSGSGNTIYF. The CDR3 DNA follows: TGCGCCAGCAGCTTGGTTGTCAGCGGCTCTGGAAACACCATATATTTT.

The rearrangement joins TRBV6-1 to TRBJ1-1; D perhaps matches TRBD1 (6 bases). Trimming removed 0 bases at V and 4 bases at J, with 21 bases between. This CDR3 has 18 amino acids. Germline CDR1 MNHNS, CDR2 SASEGT. CDR3 DNA sequence: TGTGCCAGCAGTGAAGCCGGCATTTGGGGGCTCGGAGGCACTGAAGCTTTCTTT. It specifies CASSEAGIWGLGGTEAFF.

This chain joins TRBV27 and TRBJ2-5; 11 nucleotides match TRBD2. The ends lost 2 bases at V and 5 bases at J; junction bases unmatched: 4. CDR1 is MNHEY and CDR2 is SMNVEV in the germline V gene (reference sequence). This CDR3 is built from 15 residues. CDR3 sequence reads: CASSLLAGGLETQYF. The DNA for the CDR3 is TGTGCCAGCAGTTTACTAGCGGGAGGTCTGGAGACCCAGTACTTC.

The chain has TRBV4-2 and TRBJ2-3; 10 nucleotides line up with TRBD2. Trimming took 3 bases from V and 5 from J; bases not matched to a gene: 8. The germline gives CDR1 LGHNA, CDR2 YNFKEQ. The CDR3 has 16 amino acids. CDR3 amino acids: CASSHSGTSVRDTQYF. Here the CDR3 DNA reads TGTGCCAGCAGCCATTCCGGGACTAGCGTTAGAGATACGCAGTATTTT.

The genes are TRBV5-1 and TRBJ1-1, with 8 bases aligning to TRBD1. Looked up from germline, CDR1 is SGHRS and CDR2 is YFSETQ. V lost 3 bases, J lost 1 base, and 2 bases stayed unmatched. This CDR3 comprises 14 residues. The CDR3 DNA sequence: TGCGCCAGCAGCTCACAGGGGGGGAACACTGAAGCTTTCTTT. Protein product: CASSSQGGNTEAFF.

As for this clone: The junction and the germline gene differ at one end; a read error may be behind it. The V and J genes are TRBV25-1 and TRBJ2-5; 8 bases are shared with TRBD1. The CDR3 runs to 15 residues. Per the germline V gene, CDR1 is MGHDK and CDR2 is SYGVNS. Here the CDR3 DNA reads TGTGCCAGCAGTGCCCTGGACAGGGCCCAAGGGACCCAGTACTTC. Translated: CASSALDRAQGTQYF.

The chain combines TRBV4-2 with TRBJ2-2; D possibly corresponds to TRBD1 (5 bases). Germline V gives CDR1 LGHNA, CDR2 YNFKEQ. Trimming took off 1 base at V and 7 bases at J, with 16 bases between the two ends. This CDR3 contains 16 residues. This chain's CDR3 is CASSQGEQRGNGELFF. The CDR3 bases are TGTGCCAGCAGCCAAGGAGAACAAAGGGGCAACGGGGAGCTGTTTTTT.

The V call is TRBV7-3, the J call TRBJ1-1; 7 bases are a match to TRBD1. Germline CDR1 reads SGHTA; CDR2 reads FQGTGA. The ends lost 3 bases at V and 4 bases at J; junction bases unmatched: 2. The CDR3 spans 13 residues. The CDR3 reads CASSLTGPTEAFF. The CDR3 DNA reads TGTGCCAGCAGCTTGACAGGGCCCACTGAAGCTTTCTTT.

The chain has TRBV14 and TRBJ2-3; the match to TRBD2 covers 12 bases. CDR1 is SGHDN, CDR2 FVKESK, per germline. The trim removed 4 bases at V and 1 base at J, leaving 3 bases unmatched. The CDR3 spans 16 residues. The CDR3 coding sequence is TGTGCCAGCAGCCGCAGACTAGCGGGGGGCACAGATACGCAGTATTTT. Protein: CASSRRLAGGTDTQYF. The full variable domain, in which reference TRBV14 and TRBJ2-3 provide the parts outside the CDR3, is EAGVTQFPSHSVIEKGQTVTLRCDPISGHDNLYWYRRVMGKEIKFLLHFVKESKQDESGMPNNRFLAERTGGTYSTLKVQPAELEDSGVYFCASSRRLAGGTDTQYFGPGTRLTVL.

This clone was counted once. The V call is TRBV6-5, the J call TRBJ1-1; 7 bases agree with TRBD1. The CDR3 consists of 16 residues. CDR1 MNHEY and CDR2 SVGAGI come from the germline V gene. After removal of 2 bases from V and 0 bases from J, the junction contained 6 bases not matched to a gene. CDR3 DNA sequence: TGTGCCAGCAGTTACCGACAGGGAAGAATGAACACTGAAGCTTTCTTT. Its translation is CASSYRQGRMNTEAFF.

The V gene is TRBV4-1, the J gene TRBJ1-5; possible D gene TRBD1, 5 bases. V was shortened by 1 base and J by 4 bases, with 11 bases between the two germline ends. The CDR3 is 15 amino acids. Germline values: CDR1 MGHRA, CDR2 YSYEKL. CDR3 residues: CASSQGSRANQPQHF. As DNA, the CDR3 is TGCGCCAGCAGCCAAGGATCCAGGGCAAATCAGCCCCAGCATTTT.